Below are 3 T cell receptor beta chains sequenced from a single sample in a study of high-grade serous ovarian cancer treatment subgroups. Repertoires were generated with immunoSEQ multiplex PCR, while TCRdb's copy carries only in-frame clones and drops some. Of under 10,000 clones in the sample, approximately 80% were seen once. Tumor samples were taken before definitive surgery or chemotherapy. Sequencing was performed on tumor tissue. Receptor source: a human donor with high-grade serous ovarian cancer.

The V and J genes are TRBV7-9 and TRBJ2-2; 8 bases line up with TRBD1. The CDR3 is 15 amino acids. V lost 7 bases, J lost 6 bases, and 10 bases stayed unmatched. CDR1 and CDR2 (germline): SEHNR, FQNEAQ (reference sequence). DNA of the CDR3: TGTGCCAGCACCCTAACAGGGGGTAGCGCCGGGGAGCTGTTTTTT. Translating gives CASTLTGGSAGELFF.

The DNA of the CDR3 is TGTGCCAGCAGCGGAAGGGCCAACGTCCTGACTTTC. It translates to CASSGRANVLTF. The genes are TRBV9 and TRBJ2-6; D is ambiguous. The CDR3 sequence is 12 residues long. Germline V gene lookup returns CDR1 SGDLS and CDR2 YYNGEE. V lost 3 bases to trimming and J lost 5 bases, with 3 bases between them.

V is TRBV5-1 and J is TRBJ2-1; D could derive from TRBD1 or TRBD2 (6 bases each). This CDR3 spans 15 amino acids. V was cut by 4 bases and J by 6 bases, with 17 bases left in between. Looked up from germline, CDR1 is SGHRS and CDR2 is YFSETQ. The CDR3 coding sequence is TGCGCCAGCAGCCAAACGCCGTGGGGGGCCAATGAGCAGTTCTTC. It is translated as CASSQTPWGANEQFF.